Presented here are 20 T cell receptor beta chains from one specimen sequenced in a study of T cells in Graves' hyperthyroidism and ophthalmopathy. RNA transcripts were the template for amplifying TCR beta CDR3 regions. The HTBI primer set was used in a first-round RT-PCR of the TCR CDR3. One entry per CDR3 protein results from TCRdb running MiXCR on the multiplex PCR reads. The sample yields some 370,000 distinct CDR3 sequences, approximately 17% seen once. What was sequenced was blood. These receptor sequences come from a young woman with Graves' hyperthyroidism that later progressed to Graves' ophthalmopathy.

This clonotype showed up many times. This sequence joins TRBV6-2 or TRBV6-3 and TRBJ1-1; TRBD1 matches 8 bases. With 8 bases clipped from V and 1 base from J, the junction kept 12 bases outside the gene matches. CDR3 length equals 16 residues. The germline V gene encodes CDR1 MNHEY and CDR2 SVGEGT. CDR3 protein: CASLQGDTRKNTEAFF. DNA for the CDR3: TGTGCCAGCTTACAGGGGGATACACGTAAGAACACTGAAGCTTTCTTT.

This clonotype was found many times. The chain has TRBV20-1 and TRBJ2-1, with a tentative D call TRBD2 (6 bases). With 3 bases removed from V and 2 bases from J, the gap between germline ends came to 11 bases. Germline V gene sequence: CDR1 DFQATT, CDR2 SNEGSKA (reference sequence). The CDR3 runs to 14 residues. The CDR3 spells CSASRRVAYNEQFF. DNA of the CDR3: TGCAGTGCTAGTAGGAGGGTCGCCTACAATGAGCAGTTCTTC.

This clonotype was recorded at least ten times. The chain recombines TRBV3-1 with TRBJ2-3; 7 positions agree with TRBD2. Looked up from germline, CDR1 is LGHDT and CDR2 is YNNKEL (reference sequence). The junction had 18 bases not matched to a gene; V was cut back by 1 base and J by 2 bases. This CDR3 is 20 amino acids long. The CDR3 sequence is CASSQVTQDGSGFPTDTQYF. The CDR3 bases are TGTGCCAGCAGCCAAGTTACGCAAGACGGTAGCGGGTTCCCCACAGATACGCAGTATTTT.

This clonotype has at least ten counts. The gene calls are TRBV12-3 or TRBV12-4 and TRBJ2-6, with TRBD1 matching 7 bases. This CDR3 spans 17 amino acids. J was trimmed by 0 bases and V by 3 bases; bases with no gene match: 5. The CDR3: CASSFIRDSSGANVLTF. As DNA, the CDR3 is TGTGCCAGCAGTTTTATCCGGGACAGCTCTGGGGCCAACGTCCTGACTTTC.

This clonotype was found many times. The chain employs TRBV19 and TRBJ1-1; D is uncertain. There are 13 residues in the CDR3. Per the germline V gene, CDR1 is LNHDA and CDR2 is SQIVND (reference sequence). The ends were cut back, 7 bases at V and 1 base at J, with 10 bases in the middle. The CDR3 spells CASTTPENTEAFF. The DNA for the CDR3 is TGTGCCAGTACAACCCCAGAGAACACTGAAGCTTTCTTT.

On this clonotype itself: An end of the junction differs from the germline gene, which may be a read error. The J gene is TRBJ2-2, the V gene TRBV27, with 7 bases that match TRBD1. Germline lookup yields CDR1 MNHEY and CDR2 SMNVEV (reference sequence). CDR3 length: 13 amino acids. The CDR3 DNA reads as TGTGCCAGCAGCACTATGTATTCAGGGGGGCTGTTTTTT. Its translation: CASSTMYSGGLFF.

V is TRBV6-2 or TRBV6-3 and J is TRBJ1-2, with D possibly being TRBD1 (5 bases). Trimming shortened V by 6 bases and J by 1 base, and 9 bases separated the two germline ends. Germline CDR1 is MNHEY and CDR2 is SVGEGT. This CDR3 contains 13 residues. CDR3 region: CASSRQINYGYTF. DNA of the CDR3: TGTGCCAGCAGCCGACAGATTAACTATGGCTACACCTTC.

As DNA, the CDR3 is TGTGCCATCAGTGAGATGGGTCCACCCTTCTCTGGGGCCAACGTCCTGACTTTC. Its protein product is CAISEMGPPFSGANVLTF. This chain joins TRBV10-3 and TRBJ2-6; D call uncertain. V dropped 2 bases and J dropped 0 bases, with 14 bases sitting between them. Per the germline V gene, CDR1 is ENHRY and CDR2 is SYGVKD. This CDR3 is built from 18 residues.

This clonotype was seen ten or more times. This chain connects TRBV10-2 to TRBJ2-7; 9 bases fit TRBD2. CDR3 length: 15 residues. Trimming at V came to 0 bases and at J to 0 bases, leaving 0 bases not matched to a gene. Germline CDR1 reads WSHSY; CDR2 reads SAAADI. In DNA, the CDR3 is TGCGCCAGCAGTGAGTCTAGCGGGAGCTCCTACGAGCAGTACTTC. It specifies CASSESSGSSYEQYF.

This clonotype was counted a few times. This chain joins TRBV11-2 and TRBJ2-7; 11 nucleotides match TRBD2. Looked up from germline, CDR1 is SGHAT and CDR2 is FQNNGV. The junction had 7 bases not matched to a gene; V was cut back by 3 bases and J by 3 bases. This CDR3 is built from 16 residues. CDR3 sequence reads: CASSFYISGRGYEQYF. The DNA for the CDR3 is TGTGCCAGCAGCTTTTACATTAGCGGGAGGGGCTACGAGCAGTACTTC.

This clonotype was seen a few times. This may arise from a read error, as a much more abundant clone is one base away. The J gene is TRBJ1-2, the V gene TRBV2; the D is unclear. CDR1 is SNHLY, CDR2 FYNNEI, per germline. There are 15 residues in the CDR3. CDR3 sequence (DNA): TGTGCCAGCAGTGGGGTTCTCGGGAACAGCTATGGCTGCACCTTC. Translation: CASSGVLGNSYGCTF.

This clonotype was recorded many times. The chain employs TRBV29-1 and TRBJ2-2; D is ambiguous. Germline values: CDR1 SQVTM, CDR2 ANQGSEA. V shed 6 bases and J shed 4 bases, with 12 bases lying between them. This CDR3 has 13 residues. Here the CDR3 DNA reads TGCAGCGTACTATCTGCTGTCACCGGGGAGCTGTTTTTT. Its translation is CSVLSAVTGELFF.

As regards this clonotype: Compared with germline, one end of the junction differs, possibly owing to a read error. This chain links TRBV28 with TRBJ2-1, with D tentatively TRBD1 or TRBD2 (5 bases each). CDR3 length: 16 amino acids. CDR1 is MDHEN and CDR2 is SYDVKM in the germline V gene. Here the CDR3 DNA reads TGTGCCGGCAGTTTATCCGAGGGGAGTGTGTACAATGAGCAGTTCTTC. This codes for CAGSLSEGSVYNEQFF. Full variable domain (missing parts from reference TRBV28 and TRBJ2-1): DVKVTQSSRYLVKRTGEKVFLECVQDMDHENMFWYRQDPGLGLRLIYFSYDVKMKEKGDIPEGYSVSREKKERFSLILESASTNQTSMYLCAGSLSEGSVYNEQFFGPGTRLTVL.

This rearrangement joins TRBV5-6 to TRBJ2-2; no definite D call. The V end lost 0 bases, the J end lost 6 bases, and 9 bases lay between the germline ends. The germline gives CDR1 SGHDT, CDR2 YYEEEE. The length of the CDR3 is 14 residues. The CDR3 reads CASSLVPESGELFF. CDR3 nucleotides: TGTGCCAGCAGCTTGGTTCCGGAATCCGGGGAGCTGTTTTTT. Combining the CDR3 with reference TRBV5-6 and TRBJ2-2 gives the whole variable domain DAGVTQSPTHLIKTRGQQVTLRCSPKSGHDTVSWYQQALGQGPQFIFQYYEEEERQRGNFPDRFSGHQFPNYSSELNVNALLLGDSALYLCASSLVPESGELFFGEGSRLTVL.

This clonotype was found many times. The J gene is TRBJ2-5, the V gene TRBV6-5, with D perhaps matching TRBD1 (5 bases). This CDR3 has 14 residues. V was cut by 0 bases and J by 1 base, with 6 bases left in between. Germline CDR1 is MNHEY and CDR2 is SVGAGI. CDR3 in DNA: TGTGCCAGCAGTTACTCCCAGGGCCAAGAGACCCAGTACTTC. Translated: CASSYSQGQETQYF.

This clonotype was observed at least ten times. The gene calls are TRBV2 and TRBJ2-7, with 9 nucleotides matching TRBD2. Germline lookup yields CDR1 SNHLY and CDR2 FYNNEI. V shed 8 bases, J shed 4 bases, and the junction held 9 bases outside the gene matches. This CDR3 region has 14 residues. In nucleotides, the CDR3 is TGTGCCAGCGAGGGGCTAGCGGGAACTTACGAGCAGTACTTC. This codes for CASEGLAGTYEQYF.

In its sample, this clonotype was seen many times. V is TRBV2 and J is TRBJ2-7; possible D gene TRBD1, 6 bases. The V and J ends lost 9 bases and 5 bases respectively, with 14 bases between them. The CDR3 extends over 12 amino acids. Germline values: CDR1 SNHLY, CDR2 FYNNEI. The CDR3 reads CARQGPIDEQYF. The CDR3 DNA follows: TGTGCCAGACAGGGTCCCATCGACGAGCAGTACTTC.

This clonotype was seen at least ten times. This chain connects TRBV5-1 to TRBJ1-1, with D perhaps matching TRBD1 (5 bases). In germline, CDR1 is SGHRS, CDR2 YFSETQ. The CDR3 spans 18 residues. The V end lost 0 bases, the J end lost 1 base, and 19 bases lay between the germline ends. CDR3 sequence reads: CASSLGMTAGVSNTEAFF. The CDR3 bases are TGCGCCAGCAGCTTGGGTATGACAGCGGGGGTTTCGAACACTGAAGCTTTCTTT.

The sample holds a few counts of this clonotype. The CDR3 sequence: CASSLGGASGANVLTF. For the CDR3, the DNA is TGTGCCAGCAGCTTAGGGGGGGCCTCTGGGGCCAACGTCCTGACTTTC. The J gene is TRBJ2-6, the V gene TRBV7-6, with D perhaps being TRBD1 or TRBD2 (6 bases each). Trimming left V 1 base short and J 0 bases short, with 7 bases between. In germline, CDR1 is SGHVS, CDR2 FNYEAQ. The length of the CDR3 is 16 residues.

This clonotype has at least ten counts. The chain combines TRBV29-1 with TRBJ2-7; D possibly corresponds to TRBD2 (6 bases). Germline CDR1 and CDR2: SQVTM and ANQGSEA. The V gene lost 0 bases and the J gene lost 1 base, with 13 bases spanning the gap. This CDR3 region has 15 residues. The CDR3 sequence is CSVEDRETESYEQYF. Written as DNA, the CDR3 is TGCAGCGTTGAAGATCGGGAGACAGAGTCCTACGAGCAGTACTTC.